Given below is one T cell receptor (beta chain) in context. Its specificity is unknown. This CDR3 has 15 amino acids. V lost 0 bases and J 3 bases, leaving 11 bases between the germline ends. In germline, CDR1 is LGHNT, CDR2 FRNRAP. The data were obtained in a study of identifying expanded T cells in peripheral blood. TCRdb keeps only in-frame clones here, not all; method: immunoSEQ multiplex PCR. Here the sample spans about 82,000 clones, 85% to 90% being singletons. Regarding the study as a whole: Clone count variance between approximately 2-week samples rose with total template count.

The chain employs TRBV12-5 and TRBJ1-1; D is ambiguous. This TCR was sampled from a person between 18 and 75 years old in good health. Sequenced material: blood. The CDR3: CASGLVRPVHTEAFF. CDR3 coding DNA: TGTGCTAGTGGTTTGGTAAGGCCAGTCCACACTGAAGCTTTCTTT.